These 9 T cell receptor beta chains came from one sample sequenced in a study of blood T cell repertoires in COVID-19. Profiled with immunoSEQ multiplex PCR; TCRdb holds only in-frame clones, not every one. Counted here are 40,000 to 55,000 clones, around 83% occurring once; the ten biggest clones make up approximately 14%. The sequenced sample consisted of peripheral blood. These receptors were collected from a human donor with acute or convalescent COVID-19. The donor label of this sample is uncertain.

The chain employs TRBV6-1 and TRBJ2-5; 9 bases agree with TRBD2. The length of the CDR3 is 15 residues. Germline V gives CDR1 MNHNS, CDR2 SASEGT. Trimming removed 3 bases from V and 5 bases from J; junction bases left unmatched: 7. CDR3 amino acids: CASSEGLAGGETQYF. CDR3 sequence (DNA): TGTGCCAGCAGTGAGGGTCTGGCGGGAGGGGAGACCCAGTACTTC.

This rearrangement joins TRBV19 to TRBJ1-2, with D uncertain. V lost 2 bases to trimming and J lost 4 bases, with 5 bases between them. The CDR3 runs 12 residues. From germline, CDR1 is LNHDA and CDR2 SQIVND (reference sequence). In nucleotides, the CDR3 is TGTGCCAGTAGTATACAGGCCTATGGCTACACCTTC. Protein sequence: CASSIQAYGYTF.

This rearrangement joins TRBV20-1 to TRBJ1-1; unclear D gene. The CDR3 has 11 residues. Trimming took 0 bases from V and 3 from J, leaving 2 bases between them. Germline V gene sequence: CDR1 DFQATT, CDR2 SNEGSKA (reference sequence). CDR3 DNA sequence: TGCAGTGCTAGAGACGACACTGAAGCTTTCTTT. Protein sequence: CSARDDTEAFF.

The J gene is TRBJ1-4, the V gene TRBV11-2; D gene ambiguous. Germline lookup yields CDR1 SGHAT and CDR2 FQNNGV. The CDR3 is 15 residues long. Trimming pared 2 bases from V and 0 bases from J, leaving 7 bases between. The CDR3 reads CASSLYRATNEKLFF. CDR3 nucleotide sequence: TGTGCCAGCAGCTTATACCGGGCAACTAATGAAAAACTGTTTTTT. Full variable domain (missing parts from reference TRBV11-2 and TRBJ1-4): EAGVAQSPRYKIIEKRQSVAFWCNPISGHATLYWYQQILGQGPKLLIQFQNNGVVDDSQLPKDRFSAERLKGVDSTLKIQPAKLEDSAVYLCASSLYRATNEKLFFGSGTQLSVL.

The chain combines TRBV5-4 with TRBJ1-1, with TRBD1 identical over 8 bases. The germline V gene encodes CDR1 SGHNT and CDR2 YYREEE (reference sequence). Trimming cost V 5 bases and J 6 bases; bases outside gene matches: 6. The CDR3 sequence is 13 residues long. CDR3 amino acids: CASSNQGAPEAFF. The DNA of the CDR3 is TGTGCCAGCAGTAATCAGGGGGCCCCTGAAGCTTTCTTT.

The chain uses TRBV19 and TRBJ2-1; no clear D. There are 15 residues in the CDR3. Germline CDR1 is LNHDA and CDR2 is SQIVND (reference sequence). V was shortened by 6 bases and J by 0 bases, with 12 bases between the two germline ends. The CDR3 DNA is TGTGCCAGTAGAAGAACGTCGAGCTCCTACAATGAGCAGTTCTTC. Encoded protein: CASRRTSSSYNEQFF.

V is TRBV11-2 and J is TRBJ2-1; D may be TRBD2 (5 bases). V gave up 5 bases and J gave up 6 bases, with 17 bases separating them. In germline, CDR1 is SGHAT, CDR2 FQNNGV. The CDR3 runs to 15 residues. The chain's CDR3 is CASSPASGLFNEQFF. For the CDR3, the DNA is TGTGCCAGCAGCCCAGCATCGGGATTATTCAATGAGCAGTTCTTC.

The chain joins TRBV28 to TRBJ2-7; no firm D call. This CDR3 has 14 amino acids. The germline gives CDR1 MDHEN, CDR2 SYDVKM. Trimming pared 3 bases from V and 6 bases from J, leaving 15 bases between. In DNA form, the CDR3 reads TGTGCCAGCAGTTTCGTACAGCAAACCTCCGAGCAGTACTTC. Translated, it gives CASSFVQQTSEQYF.

The chain is built from TRBV4-2 and TRBJ2-5, with 8 bases aligning to TRBD2. Germline CDR1 LGHNA, CDR2 YNFKEQ. This CDR3 contains 15 residues. The J segment lost 5 bases and the V segment lost 0 bases, leaving 5 bases of the junction unmatched. The CDR3, as DNA: TGTGCCAGCAGCCAAGATTGGACTAGCAGGGAGACCCAGTACTTC. Translated: CASSQDWTSRETQYF.